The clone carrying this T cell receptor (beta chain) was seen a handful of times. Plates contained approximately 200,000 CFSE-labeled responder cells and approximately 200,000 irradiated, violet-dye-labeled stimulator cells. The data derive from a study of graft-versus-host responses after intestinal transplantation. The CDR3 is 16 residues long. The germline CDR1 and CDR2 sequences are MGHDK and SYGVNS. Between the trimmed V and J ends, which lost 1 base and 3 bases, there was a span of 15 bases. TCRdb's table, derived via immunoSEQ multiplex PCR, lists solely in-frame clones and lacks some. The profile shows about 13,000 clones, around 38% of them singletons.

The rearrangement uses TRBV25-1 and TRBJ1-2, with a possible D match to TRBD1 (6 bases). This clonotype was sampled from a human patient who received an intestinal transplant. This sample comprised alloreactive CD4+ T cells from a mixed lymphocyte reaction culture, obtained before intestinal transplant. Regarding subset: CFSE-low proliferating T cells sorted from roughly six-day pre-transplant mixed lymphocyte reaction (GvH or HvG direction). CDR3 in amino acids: CASSESILTGHYGYTF. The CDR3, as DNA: TGTGCCAGCAGTGAATCCATATTGACAGGCCACTATGGCTACACCTTC.